The 10 T cell receptor beta chains below all came from one sample that was sequenced in a study of regulatory T cells in long-lasting Graves disease. Stated time point: newly diagnosed GD, antithyroid drugs for less than 3 months. RNA isolated from PBMCs was used to make the TCR library. Relying on iRepertoire HTBI primers and Arm-PCR of CDR3 regions, the team built TCR beta libraries. MiXCR, applied by TCRdb to the multiplex PCR reads, yields one record per CDR3 protein. The data show roughly 350,000 distinct CDR3 sequences, 16% seen once. These data also formed part of another study, on T cells in Graves' hyperthyroidism and ophthalmopathy.

Sequencing was performed on peripheral blood mononuclear cells (PBMCs), taken at new diagnosis, from a patient treated with antithyroid drugs. The receptors stem from a man in his forties with Graves disease.

In its sample, this clonotype was seen many times. The chain carries TRBV7-2 and TRBJ2-7, with 9 bases matching TRBD2. The J segment lost 2 bases and the V segment lost 4 bases, leaving 15 bases of the junction unmatched. CDR3 length: 18 residues. Per the germline V gene, CDR1 is SGHTA and CDR2 is FQGNSA. The CDR3 DNA sequence: TGTGCCAGCAGCTCCCCGGTGTCGAGCGGGGGGCCGGCCTACGAGCAGTACTTC. This gives the protein CASSSPVSSGGPAYEQYF.

With respect to this clonotype: This sequence may be a read error, since a much larger clone differs from it by one base. The gene calls are TRBV20-1 and TRBJ1-3; 9 bases align to TRBD1. There are 15 residues in the CDR3. The germline CDR1 and CDR2 sequences are DFQATT and SNEGSKA (reference sequence). CDR3 in DNA: TGCAGTGCTTGGACAGGGGCTAAGTCTGGAGACACCATATATTTT. Translated: CSAWTGAKSGDTIYF.

The table lists this clonotype with a few counts. The gene calls are TRBV6-1 and TRBJ2-2; TRBD1 matches at 9 bases. CDR3 length: 14 amino acids. J gave up 6 bases and V 6 bases, and 5 bases lay outside the gene matches. Germline V lookup: CDR1 MNHNS, CDR2 SASEGT. The CDR3 DNA follows: TGTGCCAGCAGCCACCGACAGGGGGCCGGGGAGCTGTTTTTT. Its protein product is CASSHRQGAGELFF.

This clonotype appeared many times. This chain joins TRBV20-1 and TRBJ2-3; D uncertain. The CDR3 sequence is 13 residues long. Germline-derived CDR1 and CDR2 are DFQATT and SNEGSKA (reference sequence). Trimming removed 8 bases from V and 3 bases from J, with 15 bases in between. The CDR3 spells CSFGPPLTDTQYF. In DNA form, the CDR3 reads TGCAGTTTCGGACCTCCCCTAACAGATACGCAGTATTTT.

This clonotype was detected ten times or more. This chain connects TRBV11-1 to TRBJ1-6; D is uncertain. The V gene lost 5 bases and the J gene lost 5 bases, with 10 bases spanning the gap. Germline CDR1 reads SGHAT; CDR2 reads FQDESV (reference sequence). The CDR3 contains 14 residues. As DNA, the CDR3 is TGTGCCAGCAGCCGCAGAGGAGATAATTCACCCCTCCACTTT. This encodes CASSRRGDNSPLHF.

This clonotype showed up many times. This chain links TRBV12-5 with TRBJ1-1, with 7 bases identical to TRBD1. This CDR3 region has 15 residues. Germline-derived CDR1 and CDR2 are LGHNT and FRNRAP. V lost 1 base, J lost 0 bases, and 2 bases stayed unmatched. The CDR3, as DNA: TGTGCTAGTGGTTTGGGACAGGGATTGAACACTGAAGCTTTCTTT. Translated: CASGLGQGLNTEAFF.

This clonotype was picked up many times. This rearrangement joins TRBV5-1 to TRBJ1-4; no clear D gene. The CDR3 has 14 residues. The V and J ends lost 3 bases and 5 bases respectively, with 11 bases between them. Germline V gene lookup returns CDR1 SGHRS and CDR2 YFSETQ. Here the CDR3 DNA reads TGCGCCAGCAGCTCACACGACGGGAATGAAAAACTGTTTTTT. It encodes CASSSHDGNEKLFF. The variable domain in full, with the rest retrieved from reference TRBV5-1 and TRBJ1-4, is KAGVTQTPRYLIKTRGQQVTLSCSPISGHRSVSWYQQTPGQGLQFLFEYFSETQRNKGNFPGRFSGRQFSNSRSEMNVSTLELGDSALYLCASSSHDGNEKLFFGSGTQLSVL.

This clonotype came up many times. J is TRBJ1-5 and V is TRBV5-1; TRBD1 aligns across 8 bases. CDR3 size: 15 residues. Unmatched junction bases numbered 8, after V lost 4 bases and J lost 5 bases. Looked up from germline, CDR1 is SGHRS and CDR2 is YFSETQ. The CDR3 here is CASSMGQDRDQPQHF. DNA for the CDR3: TGCGCCAGCAGCATGGGACAGGACAGGGATCAGCCCCAGCATTTT.

This clonotype was detected only a few times. V usage is TRBV18 and J usage is TRBJ2-6; a weak D match, TRBD1 (5 bases). V lost 4 bases and J 3 bases, leaving 16 bases between the germline ends. Germline lookup yields CDR1 KGHSH and CDR2 LQKENI. The CDR3 totals 17 residues. The CDR3 reads CASSQDTPTNGANVLTF. The CDR3 DNA sequence: TGTGCCAGCTCACAGGACACCCCAACCAATGGGGCCAACGTCCTGACTTTC.

This chain uses TRBV9 with TRBJ2-5; 9 bases line up with TRBD2. The CDR3 runs to 14 residues. V dropped 1 base and J dropped 4; count of bases not matched to a gene: 2. CDR1 SGDLS and CDR2 YYNGEE come from the germline V gene. The CDR3 region is CASSVTSGSETQYF. CDR3 sequence (DNA): TGTGCCAGCAGCGTAACTAGCGGGTCAGAGACCCAGTACTTC.